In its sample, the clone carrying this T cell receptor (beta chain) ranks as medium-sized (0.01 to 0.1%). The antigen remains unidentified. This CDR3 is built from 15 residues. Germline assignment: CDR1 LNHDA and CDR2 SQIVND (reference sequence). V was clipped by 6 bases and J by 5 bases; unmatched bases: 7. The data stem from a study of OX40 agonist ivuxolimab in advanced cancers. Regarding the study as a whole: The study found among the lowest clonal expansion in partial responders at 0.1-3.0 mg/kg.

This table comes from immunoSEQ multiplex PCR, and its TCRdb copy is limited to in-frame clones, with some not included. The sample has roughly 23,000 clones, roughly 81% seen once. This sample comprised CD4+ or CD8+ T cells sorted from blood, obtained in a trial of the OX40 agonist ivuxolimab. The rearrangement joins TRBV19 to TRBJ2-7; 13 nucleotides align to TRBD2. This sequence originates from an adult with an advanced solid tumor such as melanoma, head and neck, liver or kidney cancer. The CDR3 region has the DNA TGTGCCAGTAGACGGGGACTAGCGGGAACCGACGAGCAGTACTTC. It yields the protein CASRRGLAGTDEQYF.